These T cell receptor beta chains were read from a single sample in a study of T cell changes during pregnancy in multiple sclerosis. Data came from immunoSEQ multiplex PCR; TCRdb stores just in-frame clones and leaves some out. The sample records roughly 80,000 clones, 90% to 95% being singletons. The sequences come from peripheral blood, collected in the first trimester of pregnancy. The receptors come from a female donor with multiple sclerosis, enrolled in a pregnancy study. The CDR3 runs from the conserved cysteine through the conserved F or W. The D gene is left open where the match is weak. Clone size appears in some rows only: once, few, many, or a class for an expanded clone.

cdr3_length,v_call,j_call,d_call,clone_size,cdr3_nt,cdr3_aa
14,TRBV7-3,TRBJ1-1,.,.,TGTGCCAGCAGCCCCTCAGGAGGGATAACTGAAGCTTTCTTT,CASSPSGGITEAFF
16,TRBV12-5,TRBJ2-2,TRBD1,.,TGTGCTAGTGGTTTGGGGCAGGGGGATAGCACCGGGGAGCTGTTTTTT,CASGLGQGDSTGELFF
16,TRBV27,TRBJ1-4,TRBD1,.,TGTGCCAGCCAGGGACAGGGGGCGCGAACTAATGAAAAACTGTTTTTT,CASQGQGARTNEKLFF
16,TRBV27,TRBJ2-5,.,.,TGTGCCAGCAGTTTATGGGCCAGTAATTTCCAAGAGACCCAGTACTTC,CASSLWASNFQETQYF
14,TRBV5-1,TRBJ2-1,TRBD2,.,TGCGCCAGCAGCTTGGGGACTAGCGGCAGTGAGCAGTTCTTC,CASSLGTSGSEQFF
15,TRBV27,TRBJ1-2,.,.,TGTGCCAGCAGTCTTCTCTTGGGGGGGAACTATGGCTACACCTTC,CASSLLLGGNYGYTF
14,TRBV6-1,TRBJ1-1,.,few,TGTGCCAGCAGTTTGGGCGGGATGAACACTGAAGCTTTCTTT,CASSLGGMNTEAFF
16,TRBV5-1,TRBJ1-5,TRBD1,once,TGCGCCAGCAGCTTGGCAGGACAGGGGCGGCAACAGCCCCAGCATTTT,CASSLAGQGRQQPQHF
15,TRBV27,TRBJ2-1,.,.,TGTGCCAGCAGCCCGGCGGACTCCCCGTACAATGAGCAGTTCTTC,CASSPADSPYNEQFF
15,TRBV5-8,TRBJ1-3,.,.,TGTGCCAGCAGCTTCAGACAGATCTCTGGAAACACCATATATTTT,CASSFRQISGNTIYF
14,TRBV5-4,TRBJ2-4,.,.,TGTGCCAGCAGCTTAGATTCAAGAGAAAACATTCAGTACTTC,CASSLDSRENIQYF